This record covers a single TCR beta chain. The data were obtained in a study of blood T cell repertoires in COVID-19. Across the study: COVID-19 samples, acute and convalescent, were from the United States, Italy and Spain.

The CDR3 has 14 residues. V shed 1 base and J 3 bases; nucleotides not matched to a gene: 0. Germline V gene lookup returns CDR1 SGHRS and CDR2 YFSETQ. This table comes from immunoSEQ multiplex PCR, and its TCRdb copy is limited to in-frame clones, with some not included. This table has about 50,000 clones, 80% to 90% appearing once. V gene TRBV5-1 combines with J gene TRBJ2-2; 7 bases fit TRBD1. Sequencing was carried out using peripheral blood. The clonotype was recovered from a man in his 70s with acute or convalescent COVID-19. The CDR3: CASSLQGDTGELFF. The CDR3 DNA follows: TGCGCCAGCAGCTTGCAGGGGGACACCGGGGAGCTGTTTTTT.